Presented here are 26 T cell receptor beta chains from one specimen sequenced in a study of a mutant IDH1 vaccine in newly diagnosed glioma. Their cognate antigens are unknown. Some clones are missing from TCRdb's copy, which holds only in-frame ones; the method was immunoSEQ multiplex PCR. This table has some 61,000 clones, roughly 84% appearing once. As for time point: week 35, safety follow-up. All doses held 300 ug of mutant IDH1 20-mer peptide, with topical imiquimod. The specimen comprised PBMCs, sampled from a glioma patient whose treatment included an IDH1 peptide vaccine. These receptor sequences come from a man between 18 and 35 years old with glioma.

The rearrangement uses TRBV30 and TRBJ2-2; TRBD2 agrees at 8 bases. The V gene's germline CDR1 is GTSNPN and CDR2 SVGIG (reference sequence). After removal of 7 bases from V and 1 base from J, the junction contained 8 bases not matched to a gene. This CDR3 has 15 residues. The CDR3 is CAFKSGGLNTGELFF. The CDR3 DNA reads TGTGCCTTCAAAAGCGGGGGTTTGAACACCGGGGAGCTGTTTTTT.

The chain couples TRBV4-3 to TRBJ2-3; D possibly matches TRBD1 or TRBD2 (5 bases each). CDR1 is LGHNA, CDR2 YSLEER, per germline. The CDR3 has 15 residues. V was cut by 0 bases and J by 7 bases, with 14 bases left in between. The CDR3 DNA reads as TGCGCCAGCAGCCAAGAGGAAATAGGGACGAATACGCAGTATTTT. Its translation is CASSQEEIGTNTQYF.

The CDR3 loop reads CASSLGVAGGLRETQYF. In DNA form, the CDR3 reads TGTGCCAGCAGCTTAGGGGTAGCGGGGGGCCTCCGGGAGACCCAGTACTTC. The rearrangement joins TRBV13 to TRBJ2-5, with TRBD2 matching 10 bases. The V gene's germline CDR1 is PRHDT and CDR2 FYEKMQ (reference sequence). The junction had 9 bases not matched to a gene; V was cut back by 0 bases and J by 5 bases. The CDR3 consists of 17 residues. The variable domain in full, with the rest retrieved from reference TRBV13 and TRBJ2-5, is AAGVIQSPRHLIKEKRETATLKCYPIPRHDTVYWYQQGPGQDPQFLISFYEKMQSDKGSIPDRFSAQQFSDYHSELNMSSLELGDSALYFCASSLGVAGGLRETQYFGPGTRLLVL.

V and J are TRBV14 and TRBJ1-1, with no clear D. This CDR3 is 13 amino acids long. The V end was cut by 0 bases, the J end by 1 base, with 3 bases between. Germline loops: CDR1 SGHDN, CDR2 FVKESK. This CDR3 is CASSQDRNTEAFF. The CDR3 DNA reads TGTGCCAGCAGCCAAGACAGGAACACTGAAGCTTTCTTT.

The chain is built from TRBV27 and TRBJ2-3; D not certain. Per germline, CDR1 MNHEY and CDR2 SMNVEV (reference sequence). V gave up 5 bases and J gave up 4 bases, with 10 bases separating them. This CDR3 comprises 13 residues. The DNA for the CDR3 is TGTGCCAGCAGTCCCCGGGCGGCAGATACGCAGTATTTT. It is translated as CASSPRAADTQYF.

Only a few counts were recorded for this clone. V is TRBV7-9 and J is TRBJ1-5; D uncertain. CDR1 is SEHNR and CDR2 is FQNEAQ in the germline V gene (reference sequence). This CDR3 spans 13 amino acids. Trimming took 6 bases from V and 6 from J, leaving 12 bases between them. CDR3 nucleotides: TGTGCCAGCAGTAACTTAGTGGGTCAGCCCCAGCATTTT. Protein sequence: CASSNLVGQPQHF.

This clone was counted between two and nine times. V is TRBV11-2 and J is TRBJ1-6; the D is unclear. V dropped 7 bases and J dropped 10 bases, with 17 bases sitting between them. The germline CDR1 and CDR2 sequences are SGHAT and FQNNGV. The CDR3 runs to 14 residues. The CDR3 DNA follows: TGTGCCAGCACCCCCGAGGCAGCCATGTCACCCCTCCACTTT. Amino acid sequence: CASTPEAAMSPLHF.

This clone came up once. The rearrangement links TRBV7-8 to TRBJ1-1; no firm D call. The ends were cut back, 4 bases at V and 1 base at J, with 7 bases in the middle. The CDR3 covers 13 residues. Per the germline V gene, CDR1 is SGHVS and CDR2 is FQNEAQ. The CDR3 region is CASSSDWNTEAFF. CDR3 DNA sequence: TGTGCCAGCAGCTCTGACTGGAACACTGAAGCTTTCTTT.

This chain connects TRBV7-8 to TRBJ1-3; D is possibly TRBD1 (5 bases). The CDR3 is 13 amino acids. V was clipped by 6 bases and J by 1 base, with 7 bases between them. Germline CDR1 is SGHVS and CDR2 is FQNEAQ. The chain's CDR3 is CASRGGSGNTIYF. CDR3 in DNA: TGTGCCAGCAGGGGGGGGTCTGGAAACACCATATATTTT.

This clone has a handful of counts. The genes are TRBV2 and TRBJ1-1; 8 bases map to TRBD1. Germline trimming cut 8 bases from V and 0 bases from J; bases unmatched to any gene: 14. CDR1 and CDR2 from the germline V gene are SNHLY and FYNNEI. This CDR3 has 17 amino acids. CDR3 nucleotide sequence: TGTGCCAGCTACTATCCCAGGGACAGGAAGTTGAACACTGAAGCTTTCTTT. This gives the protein CASYYPRDRKLNTEAFF.

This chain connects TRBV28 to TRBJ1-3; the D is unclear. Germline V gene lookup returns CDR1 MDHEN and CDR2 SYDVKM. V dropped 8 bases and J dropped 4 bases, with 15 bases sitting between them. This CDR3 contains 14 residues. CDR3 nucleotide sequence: TGTGCCAGCCGACGATCCCTGGCGGGAAACACCATATATTTT. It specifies CASRRSLAGNTIYF.

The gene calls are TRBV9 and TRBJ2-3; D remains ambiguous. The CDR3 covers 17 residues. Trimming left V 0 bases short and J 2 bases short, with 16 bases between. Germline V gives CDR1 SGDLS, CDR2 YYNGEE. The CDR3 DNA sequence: TGTGCCAGCAGCGTAGGGACGGGTGTCTCTTCCACAGATACGCAGTATTTT. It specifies CASSVGTGVSSTDTQYF.

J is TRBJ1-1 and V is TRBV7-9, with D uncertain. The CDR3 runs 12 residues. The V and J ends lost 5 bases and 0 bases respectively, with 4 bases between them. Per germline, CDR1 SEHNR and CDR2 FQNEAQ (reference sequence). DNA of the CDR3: TGTGCCAGCAGCCGTTTGAACACTGAAGCTTTCTTT. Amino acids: CASSRLNTEAFF.

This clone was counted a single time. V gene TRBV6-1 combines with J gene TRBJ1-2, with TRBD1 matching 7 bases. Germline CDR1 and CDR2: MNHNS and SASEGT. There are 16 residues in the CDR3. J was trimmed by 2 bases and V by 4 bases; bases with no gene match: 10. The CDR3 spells CASSAKAGTVNYGYTF. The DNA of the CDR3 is TGTGCCAGCAGTGCCAAAGCCGGGACAGTCAACTATGGCTACACCTTC.

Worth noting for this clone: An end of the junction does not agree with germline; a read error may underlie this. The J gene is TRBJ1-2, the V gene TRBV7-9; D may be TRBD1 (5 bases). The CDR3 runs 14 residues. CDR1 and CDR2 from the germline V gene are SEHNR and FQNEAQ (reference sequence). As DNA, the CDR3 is TGTGCCAGCAGCTCTGCCCTTCAGACGGGGCCCACCCCCTTC. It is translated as CASSSALQTGPTPF.

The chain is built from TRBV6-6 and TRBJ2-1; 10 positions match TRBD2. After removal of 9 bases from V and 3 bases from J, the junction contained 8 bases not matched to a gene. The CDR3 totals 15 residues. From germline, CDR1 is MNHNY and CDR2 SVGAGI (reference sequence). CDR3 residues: CASWASGRVYNEQFF. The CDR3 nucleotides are TGTGCCAGTTGGGCTAGCGGGAGAGTCTACAATGAGCAGTTCTTC.

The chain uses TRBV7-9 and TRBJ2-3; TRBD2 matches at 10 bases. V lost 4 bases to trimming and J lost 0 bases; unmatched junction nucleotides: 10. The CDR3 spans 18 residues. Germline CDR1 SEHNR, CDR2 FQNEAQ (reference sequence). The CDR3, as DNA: TGTGCCAGCAGCTCCTCGACGAGCGGGAGGGCGAGCACAGATACGCAGTATTTT. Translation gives CASSSSTSGRASTDTQYF.

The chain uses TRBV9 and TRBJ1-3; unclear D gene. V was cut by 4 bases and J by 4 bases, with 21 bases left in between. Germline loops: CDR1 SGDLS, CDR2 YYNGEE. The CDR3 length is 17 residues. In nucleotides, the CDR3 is TGTGCCAGCAGCCTATCTTTAGGGCAGGCTGGCGGAAACACCATATATTTT. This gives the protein CASSLSLGQAGGNTIYF.

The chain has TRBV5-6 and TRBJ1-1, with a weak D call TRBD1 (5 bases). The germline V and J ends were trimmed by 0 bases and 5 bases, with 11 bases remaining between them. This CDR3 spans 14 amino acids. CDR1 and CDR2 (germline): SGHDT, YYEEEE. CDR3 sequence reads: CASSLVGDRTEAFF. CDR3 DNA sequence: TGTGCCAGCAGCTTGGTGGGGGATCGTACTGAAGCTTTCTTT.

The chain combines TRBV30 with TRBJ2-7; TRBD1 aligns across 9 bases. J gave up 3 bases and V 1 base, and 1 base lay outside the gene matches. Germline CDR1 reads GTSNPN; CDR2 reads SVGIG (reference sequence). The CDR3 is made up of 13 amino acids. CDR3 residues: CAWSGGQGYEQYF. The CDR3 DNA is TGTGCCTGGAGTGGGGGACAGGGCTACGAGCAGTACTTC. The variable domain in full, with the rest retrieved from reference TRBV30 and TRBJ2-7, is SQTIHQWPATLVQPVGSPLSLECTVEGTSNPNLYWYRQAAGRGLQLLFYSVGIGQISSEVPQNLSASRPQDRQFILSSKKLLLSDSGFYLCAWSGGQGYEQYFGPGTRLTVT.

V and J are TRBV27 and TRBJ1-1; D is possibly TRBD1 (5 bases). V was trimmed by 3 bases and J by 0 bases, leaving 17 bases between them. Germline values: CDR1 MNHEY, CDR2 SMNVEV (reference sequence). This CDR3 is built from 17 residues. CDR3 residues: CASSLDGIGAMNTEAFF. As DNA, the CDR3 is TGTGCCAGCAGTTTGGATGGGATTGGGGCTATGAACACTGAAGCTTTCTTT.

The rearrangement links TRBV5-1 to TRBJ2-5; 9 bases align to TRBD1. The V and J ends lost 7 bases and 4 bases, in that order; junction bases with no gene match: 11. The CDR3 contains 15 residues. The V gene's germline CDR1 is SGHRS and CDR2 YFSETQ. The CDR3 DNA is TGCGCCAGCGTTTTAGGGACAGGGTATCGAGAGACCCAGTACTTC. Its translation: CASVLGTGYRETQYF.

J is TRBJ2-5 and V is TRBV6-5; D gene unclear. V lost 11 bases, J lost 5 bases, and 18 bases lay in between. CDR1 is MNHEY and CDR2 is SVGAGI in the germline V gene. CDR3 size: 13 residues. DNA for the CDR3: TGTGCCTCCCAAGGGCTAGTGCATGAGACCCAGTACTTC. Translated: CASQGLVHETQYF.

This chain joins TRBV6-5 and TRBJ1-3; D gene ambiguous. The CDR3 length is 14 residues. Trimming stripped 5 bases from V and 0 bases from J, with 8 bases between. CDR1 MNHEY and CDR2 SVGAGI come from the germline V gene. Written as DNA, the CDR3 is TGTGCCAGCAGTCAACACGCCTCTGGAAACACCATATATTTT. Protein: CASSQHASGNTIYF.

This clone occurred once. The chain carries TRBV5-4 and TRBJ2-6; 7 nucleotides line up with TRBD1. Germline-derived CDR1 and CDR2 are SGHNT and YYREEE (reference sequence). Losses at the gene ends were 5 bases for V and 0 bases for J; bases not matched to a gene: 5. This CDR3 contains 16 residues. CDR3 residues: CASSRDSGSGANVLTF. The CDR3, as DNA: TGTGCCAGCAGTCGGGACAGCGGCTCTGGGGCCAACGTCCTGACTTTC.

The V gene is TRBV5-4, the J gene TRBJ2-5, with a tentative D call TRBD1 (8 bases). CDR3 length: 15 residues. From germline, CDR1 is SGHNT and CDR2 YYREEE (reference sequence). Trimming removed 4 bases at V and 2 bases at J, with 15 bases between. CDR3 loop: CASSLVQGGQETQYF. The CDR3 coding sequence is TGTGCCAGCAGCCTAGTACAGGGGGGGCAAGAGACCCAGTACTTC.